The source of this T cell receptor beta chain is a study of immune reconstitution after stem cell transplant in scleroderma. TCRdb redid the calling of the RT-PCR reads with MiXCR, one entry per CDR3 protein. The sample contains 3,500 to 4,000 distinct CDR3 sequences, roughly 6.4% of which appear only once. The germline V gene has CDR1 DFQATT and CDR2 SNEGSKA (reference sequence). The CDR3 runs 15 residues. V lost 3 bases to trimming and J lost 3 bases, with 18 bases between them. The TCR was taken from a female donor with systemic sclerosis. This chain joins TRBV20-1 and TRBJ2-7, with a tentative D call TRBD2 (6 bases). Sampling was done before or after autologous hematopoietic stem cell transplantation (not recorded which). The CDR3 loop is CSARTGTATYYEQYF. In DNA, the CDR3 is TGCAGTGCTAGGACTGGGACTGCCACTTACTACGAGCAGTACTTC.